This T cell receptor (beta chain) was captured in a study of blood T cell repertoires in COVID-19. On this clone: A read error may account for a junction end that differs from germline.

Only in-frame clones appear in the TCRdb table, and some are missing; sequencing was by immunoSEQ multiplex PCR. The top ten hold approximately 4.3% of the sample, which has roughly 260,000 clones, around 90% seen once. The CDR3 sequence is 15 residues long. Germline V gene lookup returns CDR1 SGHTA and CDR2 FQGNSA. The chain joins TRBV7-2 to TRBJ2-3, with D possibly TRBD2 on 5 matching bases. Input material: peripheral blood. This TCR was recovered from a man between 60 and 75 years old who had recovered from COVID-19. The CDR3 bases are TGTGCCAGCAGCTTAGACCTCCCTAGCACAGAAACGCAGTATTTT. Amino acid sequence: CASSLDLPSTETQYF. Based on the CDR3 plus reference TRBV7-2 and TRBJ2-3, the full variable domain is GAGVSQSPSNKVTEKGKDVELRCDPISGHTALYWYRQSLGQGLEFLIYFQGNSAPDKSGLPSDRFSAERTGGSVSTLTIQRTQQEDSAVYLCASSLDLPSTETQYFGPGTRLTVL.